The 21 T cell receptor beta chains given below trace back to one sample, sequenced in a study of cytomegalovirus exposure and HLA in healthy donors. The PCR made use of 60 Vbeta and 13 Jbeta primers. Measured with immunoSEQ multiplex PCR; TCRdb has only the in-frame clones, and not every one. The top ten clones hold less than 2.5% of a sample with over 100,000 clones, approximately 80% of them seen once. The material sequenced was PBMCs. The receptors were sampled from a woman in her thirties in good health and CMV-seronegative.

V is TRBV23-1 and J is TRBJ2-7, with D perhaps TRBD1 (5 bases). TRBV23-1 is assigned to the ORF class and has an uncertain function. This CDR3 region has 17 residues. V shed 6 bases and J shed 1 base, with 22 bases lying between them. The CDR3 nucleotides read TGCGCCAGCAGCCGACCCCTGAAGGGGCCCCTATCCTACGAGCAGTACTTC. This gives the protein CASSRPLKGPLSYEQYF.

Within the sample, this clone is medium-sized (0.01 to 0.1%). J is TRBJ2-2 and V is TRBV4-1; 9 bases map to TRBD2. This CDR3 is 15 amino acids long. CDR1 is MGHRA and CDR2 is YSYEKL in the germline V gene. The trim removed 1 base at V and 3 bases at J, leaving 0 bases unmatched. DNA for the CDR3: TGCGCCAGCAGCCAAGGACTAGCGGACACCGGGGAGCTGTTTTTT. It yields the protein CASSQGLADTGELFF.

This chain joins TRBV7-9 and TRBJ2-3; unclear D gene. V lost 4 bases, J lost 11 bases, and 13 bases lay in between. Per the germline V gene, CDR1 is SEHNR and CDR2 is FQNEAQ (reference sequence). This CDR3 is built from 12 residues. The chain's CDR3 is CASSSLKPEQYF. CDR3 DNA: TGTGCCAGCAGCTCACTAAAGCCGGAGCAGTATTTT.

V usage is TRBV7-9 and J usage is TRBJ2-7; TRBD2 aligns across 7 bases. V lost 4 bases and J lost 3; bases outside the gene matches: 6. The length of the CDR3 is 14 residues. In germline, CDR1 is SEHNR, CDR2 FQNEAQ (reference sequence). The CDR3 DNA sequence: TGTGCCAGCAGCTGGGGCGGGGGAGGCTACGAGCAGTACTTC. It yields the protein CASSWGGGGYEQYF.

This chain uses TRBV6-5 with TRBJ2-2, with 12 bases lining up with TRBD2. The CDR3 runs to 16 residues. Germline V CDR1 and CDR2: MNHEY, SVGAGI. The J segment lost 8 bases and the V segment lost 0 bases, leaving 4 bases of the junction unmatched. The CDR3 nucleotides are TGTGCCAGCAGTTACTCGGGGACTAGCGGGTATGGGGAGCTGTTTTTT. Its translation: CASSYSGTSGYGELFF.

The V gene is TRBV6-5, the J gene TRBJ2-3; D is possibly TRBD1 (5 bases). The CDR3 is 16 amino acids. Per the germline V gene, CDR1 is MNHEY and CDR2 is SVGAGI. V dropped 2 bases and J dropped 3 bases, with 15 bases sitting between them. Here the CDR3 DNA reads TGTGCCAGCAGTTACCGGAATCCAGGGCGGACAGATACGCAGTATTTT. It specifies CASSYRNPGRTDTQYF.

This clone has a handful of counts. This chain links TRBV7-2 with TRBJ1-5, with D possibly being TRBD1 (6 bases). CDR3 length: 13 amino acids. Germline assignment: CDR1 SGHTA and CDR2 FQGNSA. Trimming took off 4 bases at V and 7 bases at J, with 11 bases between the two ends. The CDR3 nucleotides read TGTGCCAGCAGCTACAGGGATCAGCAGCCCCAGCATTTT. Translating it yields CASSYRDQQPQHF.

The chain uses TRBV6-6 and TRBJ2-7; D is ambiguous. This CDR3 contains 12 residues. V gave up 3 bases and J gave up 6 bases, with 9 bases separating them. Looked up from germline, CDR1 is MNHNY and CDR2 is SVGAGI (reference sequence). CDR3 sequence: CASSYWSSEQYF. CDR3 sequence (DNA): TGTGCCAGCAGTTATTGGAGTTCCGAGCAGTACTTC.

The chain carries TRBV4-1 and TRBJ1-5; TRBD1 matches 7 bases. V gave up 2 bases and J gave up 3 bases; unmatched junction bases: 10. Looked up from germline, CDR1 is MGHRA and CDR2 is YSYEKL. The CDR3 sequence is 17 residues long. CDR3 in amino acids: CASSQPTGAKANQPQHF. The CDR3 DNA is TGCGCCAGCAGCCAACCCACAGGGGCAAAGGCCAATCAGCCCCAGCATTTT.

The chain employs TRBV5-1 and TRBJ2-5; unclear D gene. Trimming stripped 0 bases from V and 2 bases from J, with 11 bases between. The CDR3 has 15 residues. Germline values: CDR1 SGHRS, CDR2 YFSETQ. The CDR3 reads CASSLEVARQETQYF. In DNA, the CDR3 is TGCGCCAGCAGCTTGGAGGTGGCGCGGCAAGAGACCCAGTACTTC.

The rearrangement joins TRBV18 to TRBJ2-5; D is ambiguous. V was clipped by 0 bases and J by 5 bases, with 4 bases between them. This CDR3 region has 12 residues. Germline CDR1 is KGHSH and CDR2 is LQKENI. CDR3 sequence (DNA): TGTGCCAGCTCACCACCGGCTGAGACCCAGTACTTC. Its translation: CASSPPAETQYF.

In this sample, this clone turned up a few times. Written as DNA, the CDR3 is TGCGCCAGCAGTGATTGGTTGGCGGGGAGGAAGCCCCAGCATTTT. Encoded protein: CASSDWLAGRKPQHF. The genes are TRBV10-1 and TRBJ1-5, with unresolved D. Germline V lookup: CDR1 WNHNN, CDR2 SYGVQD (reference sequence). V lost 3 bases, J lost 8 bases, and 17 bases lay in between. The CDR3 covers 15 residues.

The chain employs TRBV18 and TRBJ2-3; TRBD2 matches at 7 bases. The CDR3 runs 16 residues. Germline loops: CDR1 KGHSH, CDR2 LQKENI. V gave up 3 bases and J gave up 4 bases; unmatched junction bases: 10. The CDR3 region has the DNA TGTGCCAGCTCACCGGGGAGCGGGATAGGGGCAGATACGCAGTATTTT. It encodes CASSPGSGIGADTQYF.

Remarks on this clone: Other DNA sequences in this specimen translate into the identical CDR3. The gene calls are TRBV18 and TRBJ2-1; TRBD2 is a possible D gene (5 bases). V was cut by 3 bases and J by 4 bases, with 10 bases left in between. The CDR3 is made up of 14 amino acids. Germline CDR1 KGHSH, CDR2 LQKENI. Written as DNA, the CDR3 is TGTGCCAGCTCACCGGCTAGCAGATACAATGAGCAGTTCTTC. Encoded protein: CASSPASRYNEQFF.

This chain joins TRBV27 and TRBJ2-1, with D possibly TRBD2 on 6 matching bases. V was shortened by 4 bases and J by 16 bases, with 17 bases between the two germline ends. CDR1 is MNHEY and CDR2 is SMNVEV in the germline V gene (reference sequence). The CDR3 sequence is 12 residues long. In DNA form, the CDR3 reads TGTGCCAGCAGTTCGACCCCGGGACTCCCCTTCTTC. Translated, it gives CASSSTPGLPFF.

The V gene is TRBV14, the J gene TRBJ2-7; 7 bases match TRBD1. Germline CDR1 is SGHDN and CDR2 is FVKESK. After removal of 4 bases from V and 4 bases from J, the junction contained 1 base not matched to a gene. The CDR3 has 12 amino acids. The CDR3 region is CASSPTGYEQYF. The CDR3 nucleotides read TGTGCCAGCAGCCCGACAGGGTACGAGCAGTACTTC.

The rearrangement links TRBV5-1 to TRBJ2-3; possibly TRBD2 for D (5 bases). The V end was cut by 7 bases, the J end by 3 bases, with 12 bases between. This CDR3 contains 13 residues. In germline, CDR1 is SGHRS, CDR2 YFSETQ. The CDR3 coding sequence is TGCGCCAGCTCGCTTCGAGGGACAGATACGCAGTATTTT. This encodes CASSLRGTDTQYF. Full variable domain (missing parts from reference TRBV5-1 and TRBJ2-3): KAGVTQTPRYLIKTRGQQVTLSCSPISGHRSVSWYQQTPGQGLQFLFEYFSETQRNKGNFPGRFSGRQFSNSRSEMNVSTLELGDSALYLCASSLRGTDTQYFGPGTRLTVL.

V gene TRBV10-3 combines with J gene TRBJ2-2, with D uncertain. Germline CDR1 reads ENHRY; CDR2 reads SYGVKD. This CDR3 is 14 amino acids long. V lost 3 bases and J 6 bases, leaving 11 bases between the germline ends. The CDR3: CAISDSLSPGELFF. The CDR3 DNA sequence: TGTGCCATCAGTGATTCCCTTTCTCCCGGGGAGCTGTTTTTT.

This clone came up a few times. The chain links TRBV7-2 to TRBJ1-3, with unresolved D. The germline CDR1 and CDR2 sequences are SGHTA and FQGNSA. Trimming left V 2 bases short and J 3 bases short, with 17 bases between. The CDR3 totals 17 residues. This CDR3 is CASSLIAGGNYGNTIYF. The CDR3 nucleotides read TGTGCCAGCAGCTTAATAGCAGGAGGGAACTATGGAAACACCATATATTTT.

A word on this clone: Other DNA sequences from this sample encode an identical CDR3 as well. CDR3 in amino acids: CASSLEGPQHF. CDR3 DNA sequence: TGTGCCAGCAGTCTGGAGGGGCCCCAGCATTTT. The chain links TRBV28 to TRBJ1-5; D gene ambiguous. The CDR3 is 11 amino acids. CDR1 MDHEN and CDR2 SYDVKM come from the germline V gene. V shed 5 bases and J shed 9 bases, with 8 bases lying between them.

The chain has TRBV5-1 and TRBJ2-7; no clear D gene. Germline CDR1 and CDR2: SGHRS and YFSETQ. The V end was cut by 0 bases, the J end by 5 bases, with 12 bases between. The length of the CDR3 is 14 residues. CDR3 bases: TGCGCCAGCAGCTTGGTTGGGTCCCGGGACGAGCAGTACTTC. Encoded protein: CASSLVGSRDEQYF.